Below are 23 T cell receptor beta chains sequenced from a single sample in a study of OX40 agonist ivuxolimab in advanced cancers. TCRdb keeps only in-frame clones here, not all; method: immunoSEQ multiplex PCR. The table has approximately 88,000 clones, around nine tenths seen once. Sequenced here: CD4+ or CD8+ T cells sorted from blood, sampled in a trial of the OX40 agonist ivuxolimab. These receptors were collected from an adult with an advanced solid tumor such as melanoma, head and neck, liver or kidney cancer.

The rearrangement joins TRBV4-3 to TRBJ1-1; weak D call: TRBD1 (5 bases). The germline V and J ends were trimmed by 0 bases and 10 bases, with 12 bases remaining between them. CDR1 and CDR2 (germline): LGHNA, YSLEER. The length of the CDR3 is 13 residues. CDR3 loop: CASSQDRQRAAFF. CDR3 DNA sequence: TGCGCCAGCAGCCAAGATAGACAGCGAGCAGCTTTCTTT.

J is TRBJ2-2 and V is TRBV2, with D unresolved. V was cut by 7 bases and J by 5 bases, with 11 bases left in between. Germline V gene sequence: CDR1 SNHLY, CDR2 FYNNEI. The CDR3 consists of 13 residues. CDR3 amino acids: CASTDIRTGELFF. In nucleotides, the CDR3 is TGTGCCAGCACTGACATACGGACCGGGGAGCTGTTTTTT.

This chain uses TRBV11-2 with TRBJ2-5; D call uncertain. The ends were cut back, 1 base at V and 4 bases at J, with 4 bases in the middle. This CDR3 has 12 residues. Germline CDR1 and CDR2: SGHAT and FQNNGV. CDR3 amino acids: CASSLVGETQYF. CDR3 coding DNA: TGTGCCAGCAGCTTAGTTGGAGAGACCCAGTACTTC.

The chain combines TRBV7-8 with TRBJ2-6; 8 positions match TRBD1. The ends lost 6 bases at V and 0 bases at J; junction bases unmatched: 4. This CDR3 contains 16 residues. Germline CDR1 reads SGHVS; CDR2 reads FQNEAQ. CDR3 residues: CASRTTGASGANVLTF. CDR3 bases: TGTGCCAGCAGAACGACAGGGGCCTCTGGGGCCAACGTCCTGACTTTC.

This sequence joins TRBV5-1 and TRBJ2-1; the match to TRBD2 covers 8 bases. The CDR3 totals 15 residues. Per germline, CDR1 SGHRS and CDR2 YFSETQ. Trimming cost V 2 bases and J 0 bases; bases outside gene matches: 1. This chain's CDR3 is CASSLAGASYNEQFF. Here the CDR3 DNA reads TGCGCCAGCAGCTTAGCGGGGGCCTCCTACAATGAGCAGTTCTTC. The full variable domain, its missing parts supplied by reference TRBV5-1 and TRBJ2-1, is KAGVTQTPRYLIKTRGQQVTLSCSPISGHRSVSWYQQTPGQGLQFLFEYFSETQRNKGNFPGRFSGRQFSNSRSEMNVSTLELGDSALYLCASSLAGASYNEQFFGPGTRLTVL.

This clone was detected only a few times. This sequence joins TRBV10-3 and TRBJ2-3; D is undetermined. The CDR3 is 17 residues long. In germline, CDR1 is ENHRY, CDR2 SYGVKD. V lost 0 bases to trimming and J lost 6 bases, with 19 bases between them. The chain's CDR3 is CAISESGSPGSWDTQYF. CDR3 bases: TGTGCCATCAGTGAGTCCGGGTCGCCAGGTTCATGGGATACGCAGTATTTT.

The V and J genes are TRBV4-1 and TRBJ2-3; weak D call: TRBD2 (5 bases). CDR3 size: 15 residues. Trimming shortened V by 5 bases and J by 0 bases, and 12 bases separated the two germline ends. The V gene's germline CDR1 is MGHRA and CDR2 YSYEKL. The DNA for the CDR3 is TGCGCCAGCAGCTCTAGCACGGCTAGCACAGATACGCAGTATTTT. Its protein product is CASSSSTASTDTQYF.

This clone was detected once. This CDR3 is CASSLYGSTTGELFF. The DNA for the CDR3 is TGTGCCAGCAGCTTATACGGTTCTACCACCGGGGAGCTGTTTTTT. The V call is TRBV7-3, the J call TRBJ2-2; D uncertain. The CDR3 has 15 amino acids. CDR1 is SGHTA, CDR2 FQGTGA, per germline. The ends were cut back, 2 bases at V and 4 bases at J, with 11 bases in the middle.

This clone was seen a few times. The CDR3 reads CASSEAGRAGGYTF. As DNA, the CDR3 is TGTGCCAGCAGTGAAGCGGGCAGGGCGGGTGGCTACACCTTC. The chain links TRBV6-1 to TRBJ1-2; a possible D gene is TRBD1 (5 bases). Germline lookup yields CDR1 MNHNS and CDR2 SASEGT. V was trimmed by 0 bases and J by 7 bases, leaving 12 bases between them. The CDR3 contains 14 residues.

The chain is built from TRBV30 and TRBJ2-5; D gene uncertain. The V end was cut by 1 base, the J end by 5 bases, with 17 bases between. From germline, CDR1 is GTSNPN and CDR2 SVGIG (reference sequence). This CDR3 region has 15 residues. The CDR3 is CAWSALDLQAETQYF. For the CDR3, the DNA is TGTGCCTGGAGTGCCCTGGACCTTCAAGCGGAGACCCAGTACTTC.

A single count supports this clone. The chain carries TRBV6-1 and TRBJ2-5; D tentatively reads TRBD1 or TRBD2 (6 bases each). CDR1 and CDR2 (germline): MNHNS, SASEGT. The V gene lost 8 bases and the J gene lost 5 bases, with 12 bases spanning the gap. The CDR3 loop spans 12 amino acids. DNA for the CDR3: TGTGCCAGCTTTTTAGGGGGGGAGACCCAGTACTTC. Protein: CASFLGGETQYF.

The chain links TRBV5-8 to TRBJ1-5; no reliable D call. Looked up from germline, CDR1 is SGHTS and CDR2 is YDEGEE. The length of the CDR3 is 14 residues. Trimming cost V 2 bases and J 3 bases, with 9 bases left between them. CDR3 DNA sequence: TGTGCCAGCAGCTTTCCCGGGATCAATCAGCCCCAGCATTTT. It codes for CASSFPGINQPQHF.

The V gene is TRBV10-2, the J gene TRBJ1-5, with unresolved D. Germline-derived CDR1 and CDR2 are WSHSY and SAAADI. V was pared by 2 bases and J by 6 bases, with 11 bases between. This CDR3 is built from 14 residues. CDR3 sequence (DNA): TGCGCCAGCAGTGAGAGGTGGGTAGGTCAGCCCCAGCATTTT. This codes for CASSERWVGQPQHF.

CDR3 residues: CASSLDSGTVFSAGSYTF. In DNA form, the CDR3 reads TGTGCCAGCAGCTTGGATTCCGGAACAGTGTTTTCCGCGGGGAGCTACACCTTC. The gene calls are TRBV5-6 and TRBJ1-2; no reliable D call. This CDR3 has 18 amino acids. Germline-derived CDR1 and CDR2 are SGHDT and YYEEEE. V was cut by 0 bases and J by 9 bases, with 27 bases left in between.

In this sample, this clone turned up a few times. This rearrangement joins TRBV30 to TRBJ1-1; TRBD1 might be the D (5 bases). Trimming stripped 1 base from V and 6 bases from J, with 12 bases between. Germline CDR1 GTSNPN, CDR2 SVGIG (reference sequence). The CDR3 covers 13 residues. CDR3 loop: CAWSGQGYPEAFF. For the CDR3, the DNA is TGTGCCTGGAGTGGTCAGGGATACCCTGAAGCTTTCTTT.

The V gene is TRBV9, the J gene TRBJ1-1, with D possibly matching TRBD1 (5 bases). CDR3 length: 14 residues. In germline, CDR1 is SGDLS, CDR2 YYNGEE. V shed 0 bases and J shed 4 bases, with 10 bases lying between them. The CDR3 DNA reads TGTGCCAGCAGCGTAGTCGGGGGGATCACTGAAGCTTTCTTT. It yields the protein CASSVVGGITEAFF.

The chain recombines TRBV6-1 with TRBJ1-5; 7 nucleotides match TRBD1. This CDR3 region has 11 residues. Germline V gene sequence: CDR1 MNHNS, CDR2 SASEGT. V trimming: 3 bases; J trimming: 15 bases; junction bases outside the gene matches: 5. The CDR3 DNA reads TGTGCCAGCAGTGACCGGGACAGCAGGCATTTT. Its translation: CASSDRDSRHF.

The gene calls are TRBV11-3 and TRBJ1-1; no clear D gene. The V end was cut by 5 bases, the J end by 1 base, with 11 bases between. The CDR3 has 14 amino acids. Germline V gives CDR1 SGHNT, CDR2 YENEEA. CDR3 in DNA: TGTGCCAGCAGCCCCCTTAAAGGGAACACTGAAGCTTTCTTT. Translated, it gives CASSPLKGNTEAFF.

The gene calls are TRBV20-1 and TRBJ2-1, with D perhaps matching TRBD2 (5 bases). V lost 6 bases to trimming and J lost 8 bases, with 11 bases between them. The germline gives CDR1 DFQATT, CDR2 SNEGSKA (reference sequence). The length of the CDR3 is 11 residues. For the CDR3, the DNA is TGCAGTGCCACGAGGGCCTATGAGCAGTTCTTC. This translates into CSATRAYEQFF.

In its sample, this clone was seen once. The chain has TRBV18 and TRBJ1-1; D ambiguous. Trimming took off 1 base at V and 0 bases at J, with 15 bases between the two ends. Per germline, CDR1 KGHSH and CDR2 LQKENI. The CDR3 extends over 17 amino acids. CDR3 coding DNA: TGTGCCAGCTCACCACTCCCCACCGAGGTCATGAACACTGAAGCTTTCTTT. It yields the protein CASSPLPTEVMNTEAFF. Together with reference TRBV18 and TRBJ1-1, the CDR3 gives the full variable domain: NAGVMQNPRHLVRRRGQEARLRCSPMKGHSHVYWYRQLPEEGLKFMVYLQKENIIDESGMPKERFSAEFPKEGPSILRIQQVVRGDSAAYFCASSPLPTEVMNTEAFFGQGTRLTVV.

This chain links TRBV10-1 with TRBJ2-3; D tentatively fits TRBD1 or TRBD2 (6 bases each). Deletions cut 3 bases from V and 2 bases from J, with 12 bases between. This CDR3 is 15 amino acids long. The V gene's germline CDR1 is WNHNN and CDR2 SYGVQD (reference sequence). CDR3 loop: CASSDRGALTDTQYF. DNA of the CDR3: TGCGCCAGCAGTGATAGGGGGGCCCTCACAGATACGCAGTATTTT.

The rearrangement joins TRBV6-6 to TRBJ1-1; TRBD1 matches at 8 bases. The junction had 7 bases not matched to a gene; V was cut back by 6 bases and J by 4 bases. The CDR3 is 14 residues long. Per germline, CDR1 MNHNY and CDR2 SVGAGI (reference sequence). The CDR3 nucleotides read TGTGCCAGCAGCCCCCAGGGGGCGGGCACTGAAGCTTTCTTT. Protein: CASSPQGAGTEAFF.

The J gene is TRBJ2-3, the V gene TRBV5-1; D is perhaps TRBD1 (6 bases). Trimming pared 0 bases from V and 1 base from J, leaving 15 bases between. Germline V lookup: CDR1 SGHRS, CDR2 YFSETQ. The CDR3 loop spans 17 amino acids. CDR3 DNA: TGCGCCAGCAGCTTGGGTATTTCAGGGGCCCGCACAGATACGCAGTATTTT. Translated, it gives CASSLGISGARTDTQYF.